This T cell receptor beta chain is from a study of cytomegalovirus exposure and HLA in healthy donors (dated by TCRdb to 2017 to 2019). Concerning the study at large: A later analysis indicated that the 90 to 150 validation repertoires were generated on the platform also employed for the approximately 700 repertoires of the first cohort. The study aimed to test whether cataloging public T cell receptors could reveal signatures of past pathogen exposure. To predict cytomegalovirus infection status, the study combined high-throughput TCR immunosequencing, statistical association of individual TCRs with disease status, and machine learning. Along with the approximately 700-subject first cohort, a separate validation cohort of about 110 different subjects was used. Overall study results and their limits: A later analysis lacked HLA typing for the validation cohort, so it scored co-occurrence in that cohort across all 110 or so repertoires. Across donors, most TCR sequences were observed very rarely, whereas some public TCRs were present in many individuals. In a later analysis, TCRs clustered in the first cohort were found to also tend to co-occur in the roughly 130 validation repertoires, with approximately 93% of cluster scores above 0. The classifier was reported to diagnose cytomegalovirus status with high specificity and sensitivity in both the original and validation cohorts. In vitro tests confirmed that a few of the cytomegalovirus-associated TCR beta chains recognize cytomegalovirus antigens. The authors suggested that the approach could potentially be extended to other disease states and immunological phenotypes. The study listed 150 to 200 TCR beta chains as associated with cytomegalovirus.

Separate from the roughly 650-subject first cohort, the validation cohort of over 90 subjects was the group to which the donors belonged. CDR1 and CDR2 were assigned from the germline V gene as SGDLS and YYNGEE. The trim is 2 bases for V and 3 bases for J, with a gap of 14 bases between the germline ends. The CDR3 has 15 amino acids, counting the end cysteine and phenylalanine. The DNA shown is the 45-base CDR3, in frame from base 1. Library construction relied on the immunoSEQ multiplex PCR assay. The authors' pipeline ran thus. A statistical classification framework was built for diagnosing cytomegalovirus status from the catalog of TCR beta chain sequences. The clones in this table, taken by TCRdb from immuneACCESS, are in-frame only. Not every clone is retained; where verified, under half of the shortfall comes from an unresolved V gene, and the cause of the rest is unknown. Clonal size and the V and J genes are those of that table, whereas D and trimming came from the DNA. The sample table records about 180,000 clones; around 84% of these occur just once. Of the sample, roughly 15% is held by the ten largest clones.

This clone has only a few counts. There is no known antigen for this receptor. No base quality values were provided; no much bigger clone lies one nucleotide off. This chain joins TRBV9 to TRBJ1-1; the D gene cannot be named for sure. The TCR was taken from a man aged 18 to 30 in good health and CMV-seropositive. The sequencing sample was made of PBMCs. The DNA sequence is as follows: TGTGCCAGCAGCGTCACCTCCGCCACGGACACTGAAGCTTTCTTT. Protein translation: CASSVTSATDTEAFF.